Described below is a single T cell receptor beta chain sequence and its context. Antigen: not known. This specimen belongs to a study of T cell repertoires in cytomegalovirus infection. Looking at the study overall: Public TCR beta signatures provided an indication of both CMV infection and a matching HLA type.

Study conclusions and caveats: In two of eight donors, the top clonotype was HLA-C-restricted CMV-specific. Cumulated frequencies of public TCR beta families served to identify carriers of CMV plus the relevant HLA.

The CDR3 extends over 10 amino acids. CDR1 is SQVTM and CDR2 is ANQGSEA in the germline V gene. Trimming cost V 7 bases and J 6 bases, with 10 bases left between them. TCRdb called the reads again in MiXCR, with one record for every CDR3 protein. The table records 200,000 to 250,000 distinct CDR3 sequences, roughly 23% of them present only once. Sample: CD8+ T cells from PBMCs. V is TRBV29-1 and J is TRBJ2-7, with D possibly being TRBD1 (6 bases). The sequence came from a human donor in good health (CMV status not recorded). Some clones in this sample may be carry-over from other donors' samples. The CDR3: CSAGTTEQYF. The CDR3 coding sequence is TGCAGCGCCGGGACAACCGAGCAGTACTTC.